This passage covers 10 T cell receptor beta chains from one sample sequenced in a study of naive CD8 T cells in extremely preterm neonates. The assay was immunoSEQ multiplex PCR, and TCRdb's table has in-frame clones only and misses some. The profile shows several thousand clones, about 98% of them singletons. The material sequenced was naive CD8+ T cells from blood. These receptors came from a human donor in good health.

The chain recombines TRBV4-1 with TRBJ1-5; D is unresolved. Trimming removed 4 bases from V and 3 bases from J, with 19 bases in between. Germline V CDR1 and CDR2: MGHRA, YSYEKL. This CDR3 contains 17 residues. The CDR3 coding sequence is TGCGCCAGCAGCCCCGTTCAAACGGGAGGGTTCAATCAGCCCCAGCATTTT. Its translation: CASSPVQTGGFNQPQHF.

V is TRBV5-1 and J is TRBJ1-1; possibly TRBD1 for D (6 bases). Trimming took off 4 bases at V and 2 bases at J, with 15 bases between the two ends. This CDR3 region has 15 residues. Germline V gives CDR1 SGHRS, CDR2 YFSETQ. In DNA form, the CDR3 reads TGCGCCAGCAGCATAGGGGACACGCGAAACACTGAAGCTTTCTTT. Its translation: CASSIGDTRNTEAFF.

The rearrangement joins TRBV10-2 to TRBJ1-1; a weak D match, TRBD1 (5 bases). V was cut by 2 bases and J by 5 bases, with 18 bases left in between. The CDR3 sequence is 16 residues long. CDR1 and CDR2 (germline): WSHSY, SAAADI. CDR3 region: CASSEGFGGEGTEAFF. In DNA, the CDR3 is TGCGCCAGCAGTGAGGGTTTTGGGGGGGAAGGGACTGAAGCTTTCTTT.

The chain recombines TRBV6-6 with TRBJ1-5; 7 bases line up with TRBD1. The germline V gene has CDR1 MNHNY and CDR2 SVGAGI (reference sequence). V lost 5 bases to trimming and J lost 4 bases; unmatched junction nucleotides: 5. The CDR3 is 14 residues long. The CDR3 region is CASSHGTVNQPQHF. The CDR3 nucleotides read TGTGCCAGCAGTCACGGGACAGTAAATCAGCCCCAGCATTTT.

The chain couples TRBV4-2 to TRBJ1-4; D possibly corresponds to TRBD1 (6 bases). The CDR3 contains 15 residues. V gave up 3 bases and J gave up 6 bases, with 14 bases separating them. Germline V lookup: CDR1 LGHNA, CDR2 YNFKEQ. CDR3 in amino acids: CASSQETGQDEKLFF. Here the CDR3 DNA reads TGTGCCAGCAGCCAGGAAACAGGGCAGGATGAAAAACTGTTTTTT.

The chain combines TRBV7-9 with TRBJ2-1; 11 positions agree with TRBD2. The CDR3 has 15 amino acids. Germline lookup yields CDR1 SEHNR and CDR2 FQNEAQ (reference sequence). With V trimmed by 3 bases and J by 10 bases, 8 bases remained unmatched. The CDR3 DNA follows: TGTGCCAGCAGCTTGATAGCGGGAGGGCCAGAAGAGCAGTTCTTC. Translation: CASSLIAGGPEEQFF. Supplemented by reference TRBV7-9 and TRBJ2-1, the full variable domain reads DTGVSQNPRHKITKRGQNVTFRCDPISEHNRLYWYRQTLGQGPEFLTYFQNEAQLEKSRLLSDRFSAERPKGSFSTLEIQRTEQGDSAMYLCASSLIAGGPEEQFFGPGTRLTVL.

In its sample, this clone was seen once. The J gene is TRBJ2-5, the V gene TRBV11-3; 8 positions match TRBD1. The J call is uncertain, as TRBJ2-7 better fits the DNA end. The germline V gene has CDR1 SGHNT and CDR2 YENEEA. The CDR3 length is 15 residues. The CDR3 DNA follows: TGTGCCAGCAGCTTAGCCGCGGGGACAGGCTACGAGCAGTACTTC. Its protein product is CASSLAAGTGYEQYF.

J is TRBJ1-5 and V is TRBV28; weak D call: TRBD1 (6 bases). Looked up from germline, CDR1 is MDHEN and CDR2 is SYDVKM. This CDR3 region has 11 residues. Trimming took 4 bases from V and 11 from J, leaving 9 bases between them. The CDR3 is CASSSTGTQHF. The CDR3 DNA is TGTGCCAGCAGTTCAACAGGGACCCAGCATTTT.

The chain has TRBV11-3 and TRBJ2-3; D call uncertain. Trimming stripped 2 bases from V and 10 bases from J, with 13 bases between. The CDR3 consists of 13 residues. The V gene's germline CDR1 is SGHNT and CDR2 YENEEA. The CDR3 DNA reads TGTGCCAGCAGCTTACTTTCTAGACGGGCGCAGTATTTT. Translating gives CASSLLSRRAQYF.

CDR3 in amino acids: CASSFPQGGTYNEQFF. The CDR3 nucleotides are TGTGCCAGCAGTTTTCCCCAGGGCGGGACCTACAATGAGCAGTTCTTC. The J gene is TRBJ2-1, the V gene TRBV28; tentatively, D is TRBD2 (6 bases). The CDR3 has 16 amino acids. The V gene's germline CDR1 is MDHEN and CDR2 SYDVKM. Trimming took off 3 bases at V and 2 bases at J, with 14 bases between the two ends. The entire variable domain, with the rest obtained from reference TRBV28 and TRBJ2-1, is as follows: DVKVTQSSRYLVKRTGEKVFLECVQDMDHENMFWYRQDPGLGLRLIYFSYDVKMKEKGDIPEGYSVSREKKERFSLILESASTNQTSMYLCASSFPQGGTYNEQFFGPGTRLTVL.